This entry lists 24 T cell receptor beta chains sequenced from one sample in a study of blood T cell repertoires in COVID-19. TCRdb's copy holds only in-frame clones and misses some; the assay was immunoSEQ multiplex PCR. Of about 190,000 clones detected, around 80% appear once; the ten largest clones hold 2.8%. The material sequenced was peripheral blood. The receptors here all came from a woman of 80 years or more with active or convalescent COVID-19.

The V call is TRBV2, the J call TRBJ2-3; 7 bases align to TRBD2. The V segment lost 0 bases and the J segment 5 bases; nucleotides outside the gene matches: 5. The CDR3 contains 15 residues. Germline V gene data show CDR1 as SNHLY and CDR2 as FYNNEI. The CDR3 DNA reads TGTGCCAGCAGTGAAGCGAGCGGGGCAAGAGATACGCAGTATTTT. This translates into CASSEASGARDTQYF.

CDR3 amino acids: CASSLTLRRASGGTDTQYF. For the CDR3, the DNA is TGTGCCAGCAGTTTAACACTGAGAAGGGCTAGCGGAGGCACAGATACGCAGTATTTT. The V and J genes are TRBV28 and TRBJ2-3; 7 nucleotides line up with TRBD2. Trimming took 2 bases from V and 1 from J; bases not matched to a gene: 15. The germline gives CDR1 MDHEN, CDR2 SYDVKM. This CDR3 contains 19 residues.

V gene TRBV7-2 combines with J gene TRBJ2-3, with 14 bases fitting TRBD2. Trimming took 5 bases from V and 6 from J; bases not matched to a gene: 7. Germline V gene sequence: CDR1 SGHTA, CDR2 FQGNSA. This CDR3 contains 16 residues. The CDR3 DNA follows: TGTGCCAGCAGCCAGGGACTAGCGGGGGCCTCCGATACGCAGTATTTT. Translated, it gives CASSQGLAGASDTQYF.

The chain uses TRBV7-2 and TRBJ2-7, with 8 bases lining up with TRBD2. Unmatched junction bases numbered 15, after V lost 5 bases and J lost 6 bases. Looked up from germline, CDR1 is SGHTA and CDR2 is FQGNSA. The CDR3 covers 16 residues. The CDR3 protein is CASSLGLAGGLSEQYF. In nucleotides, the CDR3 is TGTGCCAGCAGCCTCGGCCTTGCGGGGGGATTGAGCGAGCAGTACTTC.

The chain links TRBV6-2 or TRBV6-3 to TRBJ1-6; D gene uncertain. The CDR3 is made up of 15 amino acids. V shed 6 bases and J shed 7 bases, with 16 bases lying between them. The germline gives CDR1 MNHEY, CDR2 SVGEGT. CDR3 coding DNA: TGTGCCAGCAGCTTACAGTCCCCGGAAAATTCACCCCTCCACTTT. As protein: CASSLQSPENSPLHF.

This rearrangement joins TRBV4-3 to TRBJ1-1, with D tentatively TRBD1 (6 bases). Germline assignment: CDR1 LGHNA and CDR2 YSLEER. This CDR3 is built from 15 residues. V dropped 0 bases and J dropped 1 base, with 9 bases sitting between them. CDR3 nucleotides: TGCGCCAGCAGCCAAGAGGACAGAAAGAACACTGAAGCTTTCTTT. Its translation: CASSQEDRKNTEAFF.

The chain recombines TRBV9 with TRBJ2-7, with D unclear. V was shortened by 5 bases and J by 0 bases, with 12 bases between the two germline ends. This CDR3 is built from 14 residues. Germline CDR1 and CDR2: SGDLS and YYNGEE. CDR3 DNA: TGTGCCAGCAGTGAACAGCCGTCCTCCTACGAGCAGTACTTC. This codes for CASSEQPSSYEQYF. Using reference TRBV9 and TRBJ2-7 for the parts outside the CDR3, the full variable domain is DSGVTQTPKHLITATGQRVTLRCSPRSGDLSVYWYQQSLDQGLQFLIQYYNGEERAKGNILERFSAQQFPDLHSELNLSSLELGDSALYFCASSEQPSSYEQYFGPGTRLTVT.

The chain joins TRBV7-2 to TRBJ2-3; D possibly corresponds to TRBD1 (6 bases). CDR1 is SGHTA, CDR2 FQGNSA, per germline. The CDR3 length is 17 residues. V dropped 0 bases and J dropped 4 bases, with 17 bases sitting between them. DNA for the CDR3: TGTGCCAGCAGCTTAGCCCTTTTGGGGGCAGGCGCAGATACGCAGTATTTT. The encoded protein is CASSLALLGAGADTQYF.

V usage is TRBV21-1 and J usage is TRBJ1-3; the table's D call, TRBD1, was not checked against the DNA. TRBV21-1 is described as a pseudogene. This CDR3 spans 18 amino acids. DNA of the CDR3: TGTGCCAGCAGCAAAAAGGGGAACAGGGGCCACTCTGGAAACACCATATATTTT. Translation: CASSKKGNRGHSGNTIYF.

The CDR3 DNA is TGTGCCAGCAGCCGTCGACAGGCAACTAATGAAAAACTGTTTTTT. It is translated as CASSRRQATNEKLFF. The chain recombines TRBV9 with TRBJ1-4, with D maybe TRBD1 (6 bases). In germline, CDR1 is SGDLS, CDR2 YYNGEE. V lost 4 bases to trimming and J lost 0 bases, with 10 bases between them. The length of the CDR3 is 15 residues. The full variable domain, with the rest looked up from reference TRBV9 and TRBJ1-4, is DSGVTQTPKHLITATGQRVTLRCSPRSGDLSVYWYQQSLDQGLQFLIQYYNGEERAKGNILERFSAQQFPDLHSELNLSSLELGDSALYFCASSRRQATNEKLFFGSGTQLSVL.

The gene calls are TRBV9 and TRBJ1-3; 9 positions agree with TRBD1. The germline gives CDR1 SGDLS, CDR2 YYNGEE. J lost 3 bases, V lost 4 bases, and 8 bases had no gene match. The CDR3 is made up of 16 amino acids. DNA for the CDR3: TGTGCCAGCAGCACTCAAACAGGGGGCGGTGGAAACACCATATATTTT. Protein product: CASSTQTGGGGNTIYF.

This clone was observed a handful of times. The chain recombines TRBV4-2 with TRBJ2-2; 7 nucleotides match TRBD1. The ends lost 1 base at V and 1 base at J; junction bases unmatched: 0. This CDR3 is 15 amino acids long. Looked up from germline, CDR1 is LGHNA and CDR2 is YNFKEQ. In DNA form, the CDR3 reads TGTGCCAGCAGCCAAGGACAGGGGAACACCGGGGAGCTGTTTTTT. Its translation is CASSQGQGNTGELFF.

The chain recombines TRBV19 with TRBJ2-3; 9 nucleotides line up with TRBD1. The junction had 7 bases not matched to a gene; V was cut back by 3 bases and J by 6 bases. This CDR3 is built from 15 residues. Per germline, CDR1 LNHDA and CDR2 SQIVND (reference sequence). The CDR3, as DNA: TGTGCCAGTAGTATCAGGACAGGGGCATTGGATACGCAGTATTTT. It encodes CASSIRTGALDTQYF.

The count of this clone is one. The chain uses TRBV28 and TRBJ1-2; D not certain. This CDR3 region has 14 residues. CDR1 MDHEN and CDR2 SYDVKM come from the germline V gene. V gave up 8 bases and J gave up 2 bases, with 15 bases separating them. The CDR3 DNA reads TGTGCCAGCGCCCCCTACGGAGCCAACTATGGCTACACCTTC. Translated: CASAPYGANYGYTF.

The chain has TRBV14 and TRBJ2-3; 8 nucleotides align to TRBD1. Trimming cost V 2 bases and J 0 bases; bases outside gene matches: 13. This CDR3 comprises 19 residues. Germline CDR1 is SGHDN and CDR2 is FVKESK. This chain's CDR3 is CASSQILHRTGLSTDTQYF. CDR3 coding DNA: TGTGCCAGCAGCCAAATCCTCCACCGGACAGGGCTGAGCACAGATACGCAGTATTTT.

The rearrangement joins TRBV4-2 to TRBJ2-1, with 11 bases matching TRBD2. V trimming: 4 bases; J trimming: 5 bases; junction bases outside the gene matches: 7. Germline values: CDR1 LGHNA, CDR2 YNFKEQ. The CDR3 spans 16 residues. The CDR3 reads CASSRISGGAHNEQFF. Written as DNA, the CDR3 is TGTGCCAGCAGCCGAATTAGCGGGGGGGCCCACAATGAGCAGTTCTTC.

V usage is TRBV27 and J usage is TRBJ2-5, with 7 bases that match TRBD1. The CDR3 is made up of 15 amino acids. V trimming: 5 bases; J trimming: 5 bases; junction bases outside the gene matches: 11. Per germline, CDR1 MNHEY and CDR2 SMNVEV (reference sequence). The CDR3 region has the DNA TGTGCCAGCAGTAATAGACAGGGCCTAGGGGAGACCCAGTACTTC. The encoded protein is CASSNRQGLGETQYF.

CDR3 in amino acids: CASSPRTGRTEAFF. The CDR3 region has the DNA TGTGCCAGCAGCCCTCGGACAGGGCGGACTGAAGCTTTCTTT. V is TRBV5-8 and J is TRBJ1-1; TRBD1 aligns across 8 bases. Per the germline V gene, CDR1 is SGHTS and CDR2 is YDEGEE. V trimming: 4 bases; J trimming: 5 bases; junction bases outside the gene matches: 7. This CDR3 is built from 14 residues. Complete variable domain (other parts from reference TRBV5-8 and TRBJ1-1): EAGVTQSPTHLIKTRGQQATLRCSPISGHTSVYWYQQALGLGLQFLLWYDEGEERNRGNFPPRFSGRQFPNYSSELNVNALELEDSALYLCASSPRTGRTEAFFGQGTRLTVV.

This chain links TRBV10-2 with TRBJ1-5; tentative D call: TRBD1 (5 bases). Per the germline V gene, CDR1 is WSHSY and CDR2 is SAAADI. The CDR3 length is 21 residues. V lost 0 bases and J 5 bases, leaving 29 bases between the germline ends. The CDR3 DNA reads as TGCGCCAGCAGTGAGTCGGAAATCTTAAATCGGGAGTCGGCGGGACATCAGCCCCAGCATTTT. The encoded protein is CASSESEILNRESAGHQPQHF.

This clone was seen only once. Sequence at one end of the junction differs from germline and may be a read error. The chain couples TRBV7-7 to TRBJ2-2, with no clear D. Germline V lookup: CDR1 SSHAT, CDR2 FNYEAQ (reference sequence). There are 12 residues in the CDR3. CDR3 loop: CASSLGAGELFF. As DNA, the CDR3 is TGTGCTAGCAGCTTAGGCGCCGGGGAGCTGTTTTTT.

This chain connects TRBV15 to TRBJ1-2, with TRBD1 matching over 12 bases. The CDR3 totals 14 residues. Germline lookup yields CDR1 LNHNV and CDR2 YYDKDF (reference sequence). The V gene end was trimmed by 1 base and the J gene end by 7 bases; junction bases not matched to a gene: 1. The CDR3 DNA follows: TGTGCCACCAGCAGAGGGGGACAGGGGGCTGGCTACACCTTC. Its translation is CATSRGGQGAGYTF.

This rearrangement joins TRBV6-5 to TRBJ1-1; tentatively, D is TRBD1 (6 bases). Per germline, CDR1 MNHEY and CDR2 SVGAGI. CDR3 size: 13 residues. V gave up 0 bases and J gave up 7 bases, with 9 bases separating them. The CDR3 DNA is TGTGCCAGCAGTTACTCATCCAGGGGTGAAGCTTTCTTT. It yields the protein CASSYSSRGEAFF.

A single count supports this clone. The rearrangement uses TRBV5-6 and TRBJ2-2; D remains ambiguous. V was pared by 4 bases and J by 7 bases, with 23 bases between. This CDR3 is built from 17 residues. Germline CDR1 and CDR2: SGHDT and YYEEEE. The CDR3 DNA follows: TGTGCCAGCAGCCAGCCCTACCGGCGGCCTAAGAGCGGGGAGCTGTTTTTT. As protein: CASSQPYRRPKSGELFF.

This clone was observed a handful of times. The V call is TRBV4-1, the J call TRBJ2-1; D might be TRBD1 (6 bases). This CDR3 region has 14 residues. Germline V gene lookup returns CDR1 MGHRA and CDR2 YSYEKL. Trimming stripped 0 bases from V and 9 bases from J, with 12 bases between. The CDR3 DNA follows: TGCGCCAGCAGCCAAGATTCAGGGGTTCGTGAGCAGTTCTTC. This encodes CASSQDSGVREQFF.